The 24 T cell receptor beta chains reported below all come from one sample, sequenced in a study of CD8 T cells in ankylosing spondylitis. Using its own MiXCR run on the 5' RACE reads, TCRdb lists one record per CDR3 protein. The sample includes 250,000 to 350,000 distinct CDR3 sequences, around 20% of them seen just once. The specimen was blood, either unsorted or a sorted T cell fraction (not recorded which). The receptors derive from a male donor with ankylosing spondylitis or in good health (not recorded which).

Only a few counts were recorded for this clonotype. The V gene is TRBV6-1, the J gene TRBJ2-3; possibly TRBD2 for D (6 bases). V was cut by 6 bases and J by 7 bases, with 17 bases left in between. Germline V gene lookup returns CDR1 MNHNS and CDR2 SASEGT. The CDR3 consists of 14 residues. The CDR3 DNA reads TGTGCCAGCAGCCCCCCGGGACTCTCTCATACGCAGTATTTT. Its translation is CASSPPGLSHTQYF.

The chain employs TRBV5-1 and TRBJ2-5; 10 positions match TRBD2. After removal of 4 bases from V and 4 bases from J, the junction contained 10 bases not matched to a gene. The germline V gene has CDR1 SGHRS and CDR2 YFSETQ. The CDR3 totals 16 residues. This CDR3 is CASSVDPGLALETQYF. In DNA form, the CDR3 reads TGCGCCAGCAGCGTAGACCCGGGACTAGCGCTAGAGACCCAGTACTTC.

The table lists this clonotype with a few counts. The rearrangement links TRBV12-3 or TRBV12-4 to TRBJ1-2; D remains unclear. V was trimmed by 3 bases and J by 2 bases, leaving 7 bases between them. The CDR3 sequence is 13 residues long. The CDR3 protein is CASSLAQNYGYTF. The CDR3 region has the DNA TGTGCCAGCAGTTTGGCTCAAAACTATGGCTACACCTTC.

This sequence joins TRBV11-1 and TRBJ2-2, with 8 positions matching TRBD2. Per the germline V gene, CDR1 is SGHAT and CDR2 is FQDESV (reference sequence). There are 18 residues in the CDR3. The V and J ends lost 1 base and 0 bases, in that order; junction bases with no gene match: 7. The CDR3 nucleotides are TGTGCCAGCAGCTTAGGTTTGGGCGGGAGGACGAACACCGGGGAGCTGTTTTTT. It translates to CASSLGLGGRTNTGELFF.

The chain couples TRBV6-6 to TRBJ1-5; D gene uncertain. This CDR3 has 13 residues. The germline CDR1 and CDR2 sequences are MNHNY and SVGAGI (reference sequence). V was shortened by 7 bases and J by 4 bases, with 11 bases between the two germline ends. The CDR3 DNA reads as TGTGCCAGCACCTTGGACGGTAATCAGCCCCAGCATTTT. It codes for CASTLDGNQPQHF.

The chain has TRBV29-1 and TRBJ2-3; the D is unclear. Per the germline V gene, CDR1 is SQVTM and CDR2 is ANQGSEA. The ends were cut back, 1 base at V and 3 bases at J, with 5 bases in the middle. This CDR3 contains 12 residues. CDR3 sequence reads: CSVEAGTDTQYF. DNA for the CDR3: TGCAGCGTTGAAGCCGGTACAGATACGCAGTATTTT.

This clonotype appeared many times. This chain uses TRBV20-1 with TRBJ1-5, with D tentatively TRBD1 (5 bases). This CDR3 is 13 amino acids long. The V gene lost 7 bases and the J gene lost 6 bases, with 16 bases spanning the gap. The germline V gene has CDR1 DFQATT and CDR2 SNEGSKA (reference sequence). The CDR3 nucleotides are TGCAGTGGGGGAATCCGGGGCGGTCAGCCCCAGCATTTT. It is translated as CSGGIRGGQPQHF.

Relative to its sample, this clonotype is medium-sized (0.01 to 0.1%). This chain uses TRBV27 with TRBJ2-1; 8 positions agree with TRBD1. The germline CDR1 and CDR2 sequences are MNHEY and SMNVEV (reference sequence). This CDR3 spans 14 amino acids. V lost 2 bases, J lost 9 bases, and 6 bases stayed unmatched. CDR3 loop: CASSLPHRGAEQFF. The CDR3 nucleotides read TGTGCCAGCAGTTTACCACACAGGGGGGCTGAGCAGTTCTTC.

This clonotype was seen at least ten times. The chain combines TRBV20-1 with TRBJ2-7; 8 nucleotides align to TRBD1. Unmatched junction bases numbered 5, after V lost 4 bases and J lost 0 bases. CDR1 is DFQATT and CDR2 is SNEGSKA in the germline V gene (reference sequence). This CDR3 is 14 amino acids long. The CDR3 here is CSAIRQGSSYEQYV. The CDR3 nucleotides are TGCAGTGCTATTAGACAGGGGAGCTCCTACGAGCAGTACGTC.

This sequence joins TRBV11-2 and TRBJ1-2; unclear D gene. The V and J ends lost 5 bases and 8 bases respectively, with 15 bases between them. The CDR3 loop spans 13 amino acids. The germline V gene encodes CDR1 SGHAT and CDR2 FQNNGV. The CDR3 region is CASSPGSLEGYTF. CDR3 nucleotide sequence: TGTGCCAGCAGCCCAGGTTCCTTGGAGGGCTACACCTTC.

The chain recombines TRBV4-2 with TRBJ2-1; a weak D match, TRBD2 (5 bases). Germline V gives CDR1 LGHNA, CDR2 YNFKEQ. CDR3 length equals 16 residues. V shed 0 bases and J shed 0 bases, with 9 bases lying between them. CDR3 DNA sequence: TGTGCCAGCAGCCAAGAAGGGAGTTCCTCCTACAATGAGCAGTTCTTC. Protein product: CASSQEGSSSYNEQFF.

The rearrangement links TRBV9 to TRBJ2-6; weak D call: TRBD2 (6 bases). CDR3 length equals 16 residues. CDR1 SGDLS and CDR2 YYNGEE come from the germline V gene. Trimming took 0 bases from V and 0 from J, leaving 7 bases between them. The CDR3 DNA reads as TGTGCCAGCAGCGTAGTCGGGAGCTCTGGGGCCAACGTCCTGACTTTC. Encoded protein: CASSVVGSSGANVLTF.

This clonotype appeared many times. This rearrangement joins TRBV4-1 to TRBJ2-3, with TRBD2 identical over 8 bases. The germline CDR1 and CDR2 sequences are MGHRA and YSYEKL. There are 19 residues in the CDR3. With 0 bases clipped from V and 5 bases from J, the junction kept 16 bases outside the gene matches. The CDR3 coding sequence is TGCGCCAGCAGCCAAGACCCGAGCAGCGGGAGTTGGTTAGGAGATACGCAGTATTTT. Its translation is CASSQDPSSGSWLGDTQYF.

This clonotype was observed a handful of times. The chain recombines TRBV5-1 with TRBJ2-3; 8 bases fit TRBD2. Germline V gene data show CDR1 as SGHRS and CDR2 as YFSETQ. Trimming took 2 bases from V and 1 from J; bases not matched to a gene: 3. The CDR3 has 15 amino acids. The chain's CDR3 is CASSFTSGRTDTQYF. The CDR3 DNA reads as TGCGCCAGCAGCTTTACTAGCGGACGCACAGATACGCAGTATTTT.

There are a few counts of this clonotype. The rearrangement joins TRBV12-3 or TRBV12-4 to TRBJ2-5; D is perhaps TRBD2 (5 bases). The ends were cut back, 3 bases at V and 10 bases at J, with 12 bases in the middle. This CDR3 spans 12 amino acids. In DNA, the CDR3 is TGTGCCAGCAGTTTGCGGCCCGGGGACCAGTACTTC. Encoded protein: CASSLRPGDQYF.

The chain uses TRBV18 and TRBJ1-1; D not certain. The CDR3 extends over 15 amino acids. V lost 0 bases and J lost 0, with 8 bases in between. Germline V gives CDR1 KGHSH, CDR2 LQKENI. The CDR3 sequence is CASSPPLGLNTEAFF. The CDR3 nucleotides read TGTGCCAGCTCACCACCGTTAGGTCTGAACACTGAAGCTTTCTTT.

The chain recombines TRBV5-1 with TRBJ1-3; D remains ambiguous. Trimming removed 1 base at V and 0 bases at J, with 8 bases between. The CDR3 is 15 residues long. Germline values: CDR1 SGHRS, CDR2 YFSETQ. The CDR3 DNA reads TGCGCCAGCAGCTTGCAAGGGTTCTCTGGAAACACCATATATTTT. Encoded protein: CASSLQGFSGNTIYF.

For the CDR3, the DNA is TGCAGTGCTAGGGGGGGACAGGGAGACACTGAAGCTTTCTTT. This translates into CSARGGQGDTEAFF. The gene calls are TRBV20-1 and TRBJ1-1; 9 bases align to TRBD1. Germline CDR1 and CDR2: DFQATT and SNEGSKA (reference sequence). The CDR3 consists of 14 residues. Trimming cost V 3 bases and J 3 bases; bases outside gene matches: 5.

In this sample, this clonotype turned up a few times. This sequence joins TRBV12-3 or TRBV12-4 and TRBJ1-5; no clear D. The V end was cut by 6 bases, the J end by 7 bases, with 13 bases between. The CDR3 is made up of 13 amino acids. The CDR3 nucleotides read TGTGCCAGCAGCCACGAACATCTCCAGCCCCAGCATTTT. It yields the protein CASSHEHLQPQHF.

This clonotype turned up a few times. The genes are TRBV7-9 and TRBJ1-5, with D perhaps TRBD1 (5 bases). This CDR3 is built from 14 residues. Germline V gives CDR1 SEHNR, CDR2 FQNEAQ (reference sequence). The V and J ends lost 4 bases and 3 bases respectively, with 10 bases between them. This CDR3 reads CASSYDSPNQPQHF. The DNA of the CDR3 is TGTGCCAGCAGCTACGACAGTCCCAATCAGCCCCAGCATTTT.

The chain has TRBV10-3 and TRBJ2-5; TRBD2 agrees at 9 bases. Losses at the gene ends were 7 bases for V and 1 base for J; bases not matched to a gene: 1. Germline CDR1 and CDR2: ENHRY and SYGVKD. The CDR3 length is 13 residues. The CDR3 sequence: CAINSGGQETQYF. The CDR3 bases are TGTGCCATCAATAGCGGGGGCCAAGAGACCCAGTACTTC.

This clonotype was detected a few times. V and J are TRBV9 and TRBJ2-2; D is ambiguous. This CDR3 has 15 residues. Germline loops: CDR1 SGDLS, CDR2 YYNGEE. Trimming removed 3 bases at V and 5 bases at J, with 14 bases between. Here the CDR3 reads CASSARGSDTGELFF. For the CDR3, the DNA is TGTGCCAGCAGCGCAAGAGGATCAGATACCGGGGAGCTGTTTTTT.

The J gene is TRBJ1-5, the V gene TRBV12-3 or TRBV12-4, with D tentatively TRBD1 (6 bases). Trimming stripped 5 bases from V and 0 bases from J, with 11 bases between. This CDR3 is 15 amino acids long. CDR3: CASSRQDSSNQPQHF. The DNA of the CDR3 is TGTGCCAGCAGTAGACAGGATTCTAGCAATCAGCCCCAGCATTTT.

In its sample, this clonotype was seen a few times. CDR3 sequence: CASSLMEPAEAFF. DNA of the CDR3: TGTGCCAGCAGCTTAATGGAGCCAGCTGAAGCTTTCTTT. V and J are TRBV7-3 and TRBJ1-1; D is ambiguous. The ends were cut back, 1 base at V and 6 bases at J, with 9 bases in the middle. The CDR3 totals 13 residues. From germline, CDR1 is SGHTA and CDR2 FQGTGA.